The rows below give T cell receptor beta chains drawn from one sample of a study of blood T cell repertoires in COVID-19. Libraries were prepared by immunoSEQ multiplex PCR; TCRdb keeps only in-frame clonotypes and omits some of them. The sample holds roughly 130,000 clones, 84% seen once. Sequencing was performed on PBMCs or T cells enriched from blood (not recorded which). These receptors all come from a man in his forties or fifties with acute COVID-19. CDR3s include the opening cysteine and the closing phenylalanine or tryptophan. D genes are given only for firm matches. Clone size appears in some rows only: once, few, many, or a class for an expanded clone.

>TRBV4-3|TRBJ1-3|NA|NA
CASSQNRQNSGNTIYF
>TRBV25-1|TRBJ2-6|few|NA
CASSDNSGANVLTF
>TRBV19|TRBJ2-7|few|NA
CASSIVGRASEQYF
>TRBV7-2|TRBJ1-1|NA|NA
CASSSNSQNTEAFF
>TRBV5-4|TRBJ2-5|NA|NA
CASSLGGVRRETQYF
>TRBV4-3|TRBJ1-6|NA|TRBD1
CASSQETGNSPLHF
>TRBV3-1/TRBV3-2|TRBJ2-1|NA|NA
CASSPTQSSYNEQFF
>TRBV30|TRBJ1-6|NA|TRBD1
CAWSVLGQRNSPLHF
>TRBV30|TRBJ1-1|NA|NA
CAWSGERLNTEAFF
>TRBV9|TRBJ2-5|NA|NA
CASSVAGRGRVETQYF
>TRBV10-1|TRBJ1-3|NA|TRBD1
CASSGDSGNTIYF
>TRBV19|TRBJ2-7|NA|NA
CASSIREFYEQYF
>TRBV7-2|TRBJ2-3|NA|NA
CASSVARPGTGTDTQYF
>TRBV6-2/TRBV6-3|TRBJ1-1|once|NA
CASSPHRYTEAFF
>TRBV2|TRBJ2-6|NA|NA
CASINTSGANVLTF
>TRBV5-4|TRBJ2-3|once|TRBD2
CASSLELTSGGANTQYF
>TRBV6-5|TRBJ1-5|NA|NA
CASTPQGSNQPQHF
>TRBV5-4|TRBJ2-3|NA|NA
CASSSTPGGTDTQYF
>TRBV19|TRBJ2-1|few|TRBD2
CASKVTALAGGPSNEQFF
>TRBV28|TRBJ1-2|NA|TRBD1
CASSLGTAYGYTF
>TRBV7-8|TRBJ1-1|NA|NA
CASSKGRYLGVNTEAFF
>TRBV30|TRBJ2-1|once|TRBD2
CAWSGPGGLYNEQFF
>TRBV5-4|TRBJ2-1|NA|TRBD2
CASSGGVAGAAYNEQFF
>TRBV7-9|TRBJ1-6|NA|NA
CASSFPTQGPSPLHF
>TRBV19|TRBJ2-1|NA|NA
CASSTRYLETDYNEQFF
>TRBV5-1|TRBJ1-4|NA|TRBD1
CASSSGQGSEKLFF
>TRBV11-2|TRBJ2-5|NA|TRBD2
CASSFGSGGYQETQYF
>TRBV5-1|TRBJ1-5|NA|NA
CASSATGSGDQPQHF
>TRBV11-3|TRBJ2-5|once|TRBD2
CASSPGGAPLETQYF
>TRBV19|TRBJ1-2|NA|NA
CASNIPGHQDHGYTF
>TRBV6-5|TRBJ2-3|NA|NA
CASSYGRGTQYF
>TRBV7-2|TRBJ1-1|NA|TRBD1
CASSLGQGKAEAFF
>TRBV29-1|TRBJ1-5|NA|TRBD1
CSVRTGTNQPQHF
>TRBV30|TRBJ1-5|NA|NA
CAWSRQGREPQHF
>TRBV7-2|TRBJ2-7|NA|TRBD1
CASSLQGELYEQYF
>TRBV5-8|TRBJ1-6|NA|NA
CASSSSLSYSPLHF
>TRBV5-4|TRBJ1-1|NA|NA
CASSPRGTEAFF
>TRBV12-3/TRBV12-4|TRBJ2-2|NA|NA
CASEGAYTGELFF
>TRBV9|TRBJ2-3|few|NA
CASSIQGQSTDTQYF
>TRBV7-2|TRBJ2-2|NA|TRBD1
CASSLTGTGVTGELFF
>TRBV5-6|TRBJ2-7|NA|TRBD2
CASTRLLGLAVSSYEQYF
>TRBV18|TRBJ1-5|NA|NA
CASSPSTGEGRPQHF
>TRBV5-6|TRBJ2-7|NA|TRBD1
CASSLREGAKTYEQYF
>TRBV9|TRBJ1-5|NA|NA
CASSVDLSPNQPQHF
>TRBV28|TRBJ2-5|NA|NA
CASSLWGRGETQYF
>TRBV7-9|TRBJ1-1|NA|NA
CASSAQESAEAFF
>TRBV11-2|TRBJ2-7|few|TRBD2
CASSSTSGSYEQYF
>TRBV15|TRBJ2-7|once|TRBD2
CATSREGGSYEQYF
>TRBV4-3|TRBJ2-1|once|TRBD2
CASSQDGLAANEQFF
>TRBV11-2|TRBJ2-7|few|TRBD1
CASSLPPGQSYEQYF
>TRBV2|TRBJ1-4|NA|NA
CASSAGTGAASEKLFF
>TRBV9|TRBJ2-2|NA|TRBD2
CASSVRTSGNTGELFF